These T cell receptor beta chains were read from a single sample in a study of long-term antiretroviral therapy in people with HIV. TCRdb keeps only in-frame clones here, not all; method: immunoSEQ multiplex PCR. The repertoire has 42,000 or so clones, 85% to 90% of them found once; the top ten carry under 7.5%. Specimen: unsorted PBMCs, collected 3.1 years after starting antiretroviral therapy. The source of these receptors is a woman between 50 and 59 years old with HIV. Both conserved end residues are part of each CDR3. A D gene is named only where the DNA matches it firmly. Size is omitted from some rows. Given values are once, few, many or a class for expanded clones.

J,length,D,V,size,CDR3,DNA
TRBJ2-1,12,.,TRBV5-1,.,CASSLEGHEQFF,TGCGCCAGCAGCTTAGAGGGGCATGAGCAGTTCTTC
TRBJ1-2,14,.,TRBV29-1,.,CSVPDRQGYYGYTF,TGCAGCGTCCCCGATCGTCAGGGGTACTATGGCTACACCTTC
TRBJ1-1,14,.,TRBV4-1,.,CATSPGTQNTEAFF,TGCGCCACCTCACCCGGGACCCAGAACACTGAAGCTTTCTTT
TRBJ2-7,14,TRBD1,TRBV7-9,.,CASSPGQGGEEQYF,TGTGCCAGCAGCCCGGGACAGGGAGGGGAAGAGCAGTACTTC
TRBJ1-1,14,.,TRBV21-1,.,CASSNRGHLGKAFF,TGTGCCAGCAGCAACAGGGGACACCTAGGTAAAGCTTTCTTT
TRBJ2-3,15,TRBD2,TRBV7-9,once,CASSLASGGGNTQYF,TGTGCCAGCAGCTTAGCCTCCGGGGGGGGAAATACGCAGTATTTT
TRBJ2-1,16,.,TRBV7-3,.,CASSSGGTSSYNEQFF,TGTGCCAGCAGCTCGGGGGGCACTAGCTCCTACAATGAGCAGTTCTTC
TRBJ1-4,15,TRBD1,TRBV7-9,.,CASSKRGTGDEKLFF,TGTGCCAGCAGCAAAAGAGGGACAGGGGATGAAAAACTGTTTTTT
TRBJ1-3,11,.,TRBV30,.,CAWGQGNTIYF,TGTGCCTGGGGACAGGGAAACACCATATATTTT
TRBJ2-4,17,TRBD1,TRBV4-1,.,CASSQDGARQGGNIQYF,TGCGCCAGCAGCCAAGATGGGGCTAGACAGGGCGGGAACATTCAGTACTTC
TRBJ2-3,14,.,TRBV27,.,CASSKWGLTDTQYF,TGTGCCAGTTCGAAGTGGGGGTTAACAGATACGCAGTATTTT
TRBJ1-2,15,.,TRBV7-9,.,CASSYDSTLGYGYTF,TGTGCCAGCAGTTATGACAGTACTCTAGGGTATGGCTACACCTTC
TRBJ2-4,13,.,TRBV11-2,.,CASSLVQVNIQYF,TGTGCCAGCAGCTTGGTACAGGTAAACATTCAGTACTTC
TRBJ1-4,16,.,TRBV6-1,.,CASSEDRAHSNEKLFF,TGTGCCAGCAGTGAAGACAGGGCACACTCTAATGAAAAACTGTTTTTT